What follows are 15 T cell receptor beta chains derived from one specimen sequenced in a study of T cell responses to AZD1222 COVID-19 vaccine. The repertoire was sequenced with immunoSEQ multiplex PCR; TCRdb's copy has only in-frame clones and lacks some. The repertoire holds about 89,000 clones, with around 89% as singletons. Material: peripheral blood, obtained 28 days after the second AZD1222 dose. Receptors originate from an adult who received the AZD1222 COVID-19 vaccine.

The genes are TRBV7-3 and TRBJ2-1; 12 positions match TRBD2. This CDR3 has 15 residues. Germline lookup yields CDR1 SGHTA and CDR2 FQGTGA. J gave up 6 bases and V 7 bases, and 7 bases lay outside the gene matches. The CDR3, as DNA: TGTGCCAGCACCAGACTAGCGGGGGTTTCCAATGAGCAGTTCTTC. Translation: CASTRLAGVSNEQFF.

This chain links TRBV10-3 with TRBJ1-2; D gene ambiguous. CDR3 length equals 10 residues. Germline CDR1 reads ENHRY; CDR2 reads SYGVKD. With 8 bases removed from V and 8 bases from J, the gap between germline ends came to 9 bases. The CDR3, as DNA: TGTGCCATCCCAGGAGGGGGCTACACCTTC. Protein: CAIPGGGYTF.

V and J are TRBV25-1 and TRBJ1-5; D remains unclear. The CDR3 length is 16 residues. CDR1 and CDR2 from the germline V gene are MGHDK and SYGVNS. V was trimmed by 4 bases and J by 4 bases, leaving 17 bases between them. In DNA, the CDR3 is TGTGCCAGCAGTGCCTTAGGACTTGTTTTGAATCAGCCCCAGCATTTT. The encoded protein is CASSALGLVLNQPQHF.

V usage is TRBV14 and J usage is TRBJ2-1; 7 bases line up with TRBD1. The CDR3 totals 15 residues. V lost 6 bases, J lost 2 bases, and 7 bases stayed unmatched. Germline V gives CDR1 SGHDN, CDR2 FVKESK. DNA for the CDR3: TGTGCCAGCAGGCTAACAGGGGATCCCTACAATGAGCAGTTCTTC. It encodes CASRLTGDPYNEQFF. Full variable domain (missing parts from reference TRBV14 and TRBJ2-1): EAGVTQFPSHSVIEKGQTVTLRCDPISGHDNLYWYRRVMGKEIKFLLHFVKESKQDESGMPNNRFLAERTGGTYSTLKVQPAELEDSGVYFCASRLTGDPYNEQFFGPGTRLTVL.

V gene TRBV28 combines with J gene TRBJ1-2; no firm D call. V gave up 2 bases and J gave up 10 bases, with 20 bases separating them. Per the germline V gene, CDR1 is MDHEN and CDR2 is SYDVKM. There are 15 residues in the CDR3. In DNA, the CDR3 is TGTGCCAGCAGTTTAGGGCAGCTCAAACCTCCCGACTACACCTTC. It yields the protein CASSLGQLKPPDYTF.

The chain links TRBV7-8 to TRBJ2-7; D gene unclear. The V and J ends lost 2 bases and 7 bases respectively, with 6 bases between them. This CDR3 is built from 11 residues. Germline V CDR1 and CDR2: SGHVS, FQNEAQ. CDR3 residues: CASSLNFEQYF. The CDR3 DNA sequence: TGTGCCAGCAGCTTAAACTTTGAGCAGTACTTC.

The chain links TRBV19 to TRBJ1-2; TRBD1 matches at 9 bases. After removal of 9 bases from V and 2 bases from J, the junction contained 7 bases not matched to a gene. Germline loops: CDR1 LNHDA, CDR2 SQIVND (reference sequence). This CDR3 is built from 14 residues. The CDR3 loop is CARPGTGRNYGYTF. The CDR3, as DNA: TGTGCCAGACCCGGGACAGGGAGGAACTATGGCTACACCTTC.

The chain uses TRBV4-3 and TRBJ1-2; perhaps TRBD1 as D (5 bases). Trimming removed 0 bases at V and 4 bases at J, with 12 bases between. Germline CDR1 reads LGHNA; CDR2 reads YSLEER. The CDR3 has 15 amino acids. The CDR3 bases are TGCGCCAGCAGCCAAGATCTTGGGCAGGGCTATGGCTACACCTTC. It translates to CASSQDLGQGYGYTF.

This clone has only one observation. This chain connects TRBV6-5 to TRBJ1-1; TRBD1 might be the D (5 bases). V gave up 7 bases and J gave up 0 bases, with 12 bases separating them. CDR3 size: 14 residues. Germline CDR1 and CDR2: MNHEY and SVGAGI. CDR3 sequence reads: CASNVGGMNTEAFF. In DNA form, the CDR3 reads TGTGCCAGCAATGTGGGGGGAATGAACACTGAAGCTTTCTTT.

The rearrangement joins TRBV7-2 to TRBJ2-1; 9 positions match TRBD1. CDR1 is SGHTA, CDR2 FQGNSA, per germline. V shed 6 bases and J 13 bases; nucleotides not matched to a gene: 19. The CDR3 runs 16 residues. The CDR3 region is CASSNRGRRTSGNQFF. The CDR3 DNA reads as TGTGCCAGCAGTAACAGGGGGCGCCGGACCAGCGGAAACCAGTTCTTC. The full variable domain, rest sourced from reference TRBV7-2 and TRBJ2-1, is GAGVSQSPSNKVTEKGKDVELRCDPISGHTALYWYRQSLGQGLEFLIYFQGNSAPDKSGLPSDRFSAERTGGSVSTLTIQRTQQEDSAVYLCASSNRGRRTSGNQFFGPGTRLTVL.

V usage is TRBV7-9 and J usage is TRBJ1-3, with a weak D call TRBD1 (5 bases). The CDR3 extends over 15 amino acids. V lost 6 bases to trimming and J lost 1 base, with 13 bases between them. Germline lookup yields CDR1 SEHNR and CDR2 FQNEAQ (reference sequence). CDR3 in amino acids: CASSGGYKSGNTIYF. DNA of the CDR3: TGTGCCAGCAGTGGGGGGTACAAATCTGGAAACACCATATATTTT.

The gene calls are TRBV7-2 and TRBJ2-6, with 8 positions matching TRBD1. Germline lookup yields CDR1 SGHTA and CDR2 FQGNSA. The trim removed 5 bases at V and 0 bases at J, leaving 6 bases unmatched. CDR3 length: 17 residues. CDR3 loop: CASSLGDRSSGANVLTF. Here the CDR3 DNA reads TGTGCCAGCAGCCTGGGGGACAGGAGCTCTGGGGCCAACGTCCTGACTTTC.

The CDR3 loop reads CASSLYRGGSSYNEQFF. CDR3 DNA: TGTGCCAGCAGCTTGTATAGGGGGGGAAGCTCCTACAATGAGCAGTTCTTC. The gene calls are TRBV5-6 and TRBJ2-1; possibly TRBD2 for D (7 bases). Germline V gene lookup returns CDR1 SGHDT and CDR2 YYEEEE. The CDR3 totals 17 residues. Trimming took off 1 base at V and 0 bases at J, with 14 bases between the two ends.

The V call is TRBV6-5, the J call TRBJ1-1, with 9 bases identical to TRBD1. With 4 bases clipped from V and 7 bases from J, the junction kept 13 bases outside the gene matches. This CDR3 spans 16 amino acids. Per the germline V gene, CDR1 is MNHEY and CDR2 is SVGAGI. CDR3 residues: CASSSRTGVSKGEAFF. CDR3 DNA: TGTGCCAGCAGTTCACGGACAGGGGTTTCAAAGGGTGAAGCTTTCTTT.

V and J are TRBV7-8 and TRBJ2-7; 8 bases line up with TRBD1. Germline V gene sequence: CDR1 SGHVS, CDR2 FQNEAQ. The CDR3 runs to 13 residues. V shed 6 bases, J shed 7 bases, and the junction held 8 bases outside the gene matches. The CDR3 DNA reads as TGTGCCAGCAGTACCGACAGGGGAACGGAGCAGTACTTC. Translated: CASSTDRGTEQYF.